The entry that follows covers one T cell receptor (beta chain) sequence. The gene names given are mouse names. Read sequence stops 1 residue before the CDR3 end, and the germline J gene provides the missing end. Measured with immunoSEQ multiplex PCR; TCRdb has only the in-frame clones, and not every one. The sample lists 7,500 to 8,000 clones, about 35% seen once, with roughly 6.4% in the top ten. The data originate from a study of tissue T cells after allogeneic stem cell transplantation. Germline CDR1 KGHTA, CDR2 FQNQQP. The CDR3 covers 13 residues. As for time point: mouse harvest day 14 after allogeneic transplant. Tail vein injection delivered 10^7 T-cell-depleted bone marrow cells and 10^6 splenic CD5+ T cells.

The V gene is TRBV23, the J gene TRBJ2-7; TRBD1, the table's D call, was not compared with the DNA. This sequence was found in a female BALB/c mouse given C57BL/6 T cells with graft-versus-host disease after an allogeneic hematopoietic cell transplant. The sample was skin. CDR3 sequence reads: CSSSQSGEGEQYF. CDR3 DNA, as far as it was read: TGCTCCAGCAGTCAATCAGGGGAAGGTGAACAGTAC.